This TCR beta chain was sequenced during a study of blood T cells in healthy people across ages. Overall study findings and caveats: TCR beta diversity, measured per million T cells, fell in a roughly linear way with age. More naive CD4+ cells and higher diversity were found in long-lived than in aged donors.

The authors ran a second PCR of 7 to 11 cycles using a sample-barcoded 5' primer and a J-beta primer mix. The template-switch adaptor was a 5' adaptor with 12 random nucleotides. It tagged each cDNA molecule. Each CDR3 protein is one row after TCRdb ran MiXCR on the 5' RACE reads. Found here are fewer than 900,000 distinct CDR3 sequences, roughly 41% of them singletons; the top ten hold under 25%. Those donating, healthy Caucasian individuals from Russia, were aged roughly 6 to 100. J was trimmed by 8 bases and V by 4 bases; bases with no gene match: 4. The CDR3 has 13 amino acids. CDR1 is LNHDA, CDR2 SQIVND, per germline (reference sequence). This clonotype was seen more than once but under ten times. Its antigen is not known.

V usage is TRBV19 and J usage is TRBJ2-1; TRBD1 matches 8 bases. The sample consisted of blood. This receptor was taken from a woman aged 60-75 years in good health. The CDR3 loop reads CASSKNRGDEQFF. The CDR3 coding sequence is TGTGCCAGTAGTAAAAACAGGGGGGATGAGCAGTTCTTC. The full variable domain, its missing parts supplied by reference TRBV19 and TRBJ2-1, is DGGITQSPKYLFRKEGQNVTLSCEQNLNHDAMYWYRQDPGQGLRLIYYSQIVNDFQKGDIAEGYSVSREKKESFPLTVTSAQKNPTAFYLCASSKNRGDEQFFGPGTRLTVL.